The clone carrying this TCR beta chain was counted many times. The data were taken from a study of blood T cell repertoires in COVID-19. The method was immunoSEQ multiplex PCR; TCRdb's version includes in-frame clones alone and lacks a portion of them. Among fewer than 90,000 clones, about nine tenths were seen once, and the ten largest hold roughly 5%. The CDR3 runs 13 residues. V gave up 3 bases and J gave up 4 bases, with 10 bases separating them. Germline V CDR1 and CDR2: SGHDT, YYEEEE. This sequence originates from a man aged 45-65 years with active or convalescent COVID-19. This chain joins TRBV5-6 and TRBJ1-1, with a tentative D call TRBD1 (5 bases). The specimen was peripheral blood. The CDR3 DNA reads TGTGCCAGCAGCTCGGCGGGGGGCACTGAAGCTTTCTTT. This translates into CASSSAGGTEAFF.